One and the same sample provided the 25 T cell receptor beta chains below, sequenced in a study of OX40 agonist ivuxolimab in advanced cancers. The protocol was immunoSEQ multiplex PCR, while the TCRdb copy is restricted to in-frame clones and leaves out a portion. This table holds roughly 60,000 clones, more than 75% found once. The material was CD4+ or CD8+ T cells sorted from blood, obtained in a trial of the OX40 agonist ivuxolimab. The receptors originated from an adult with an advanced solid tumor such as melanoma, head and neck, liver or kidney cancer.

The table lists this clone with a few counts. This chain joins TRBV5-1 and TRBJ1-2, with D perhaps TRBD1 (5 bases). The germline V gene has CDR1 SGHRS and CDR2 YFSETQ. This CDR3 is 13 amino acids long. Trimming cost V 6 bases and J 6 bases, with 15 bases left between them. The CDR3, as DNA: TGCGCCAGCAAACTGGGGGGGTCTGATGGCTACACCTTC. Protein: CASKLGGSDGYTF.

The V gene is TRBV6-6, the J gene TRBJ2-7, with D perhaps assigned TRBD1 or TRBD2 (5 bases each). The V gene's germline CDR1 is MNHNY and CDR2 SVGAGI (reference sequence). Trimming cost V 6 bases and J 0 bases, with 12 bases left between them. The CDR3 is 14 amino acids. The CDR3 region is CASSVRDGSYEQYF. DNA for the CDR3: TGTGCCAGCAGCGTCAGGGACGGCTCCTACGAGCAGTACTTC.

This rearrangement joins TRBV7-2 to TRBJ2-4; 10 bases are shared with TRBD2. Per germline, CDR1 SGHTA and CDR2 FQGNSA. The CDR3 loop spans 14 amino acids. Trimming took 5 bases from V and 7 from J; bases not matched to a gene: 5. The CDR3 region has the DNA TGTGCCAGCAGCCCGGGACTAGCGACGAACATTCAGTACTTC. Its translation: CASSPGLATNIQYF.

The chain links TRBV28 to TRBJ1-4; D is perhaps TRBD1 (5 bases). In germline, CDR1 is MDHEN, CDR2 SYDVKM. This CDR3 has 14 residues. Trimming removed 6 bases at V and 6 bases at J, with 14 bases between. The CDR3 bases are TGTGCCAGCAGCAGAAGGACGGGGGATGAAAAACTGTTTTTT. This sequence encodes CASSRRTGDEKLFF.

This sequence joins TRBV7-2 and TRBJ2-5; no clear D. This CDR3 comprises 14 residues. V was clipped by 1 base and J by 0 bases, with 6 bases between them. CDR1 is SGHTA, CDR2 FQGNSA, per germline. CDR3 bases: TGTGCCAGCAGCTTAGGGCCGAACCAAGAGACCCAGTACTTC. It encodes CASSLGPNQETQYF.

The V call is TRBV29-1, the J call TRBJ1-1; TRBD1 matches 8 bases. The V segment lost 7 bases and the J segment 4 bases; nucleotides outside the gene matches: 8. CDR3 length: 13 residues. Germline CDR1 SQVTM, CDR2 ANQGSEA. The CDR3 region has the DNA TGCAGCGGATCAGGGGGCACGGGCACTGAAGCTTTCTTT. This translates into CSGSGGTGTEAFF.

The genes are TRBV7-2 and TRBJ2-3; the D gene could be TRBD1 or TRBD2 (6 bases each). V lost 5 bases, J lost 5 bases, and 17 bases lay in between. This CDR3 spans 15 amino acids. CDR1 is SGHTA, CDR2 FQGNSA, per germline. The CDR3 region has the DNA TGTGCCAGCAGCAGTTATAGAGGAGGGGGAGATACGCAGTATTTT. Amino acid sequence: CASSSYRGGGDTQYF.

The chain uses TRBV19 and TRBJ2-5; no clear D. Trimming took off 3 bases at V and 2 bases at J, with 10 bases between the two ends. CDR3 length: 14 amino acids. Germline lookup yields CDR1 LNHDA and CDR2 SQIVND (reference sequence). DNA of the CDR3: TGTGCCAGTAGTATGTTTGCAGAGCAAGAGACCCAGTACTTC. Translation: CASSMFAEQETQYF.

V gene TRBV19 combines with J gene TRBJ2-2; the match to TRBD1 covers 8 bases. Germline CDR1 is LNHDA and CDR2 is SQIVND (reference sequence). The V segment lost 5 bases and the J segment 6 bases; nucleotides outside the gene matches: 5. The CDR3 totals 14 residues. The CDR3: CASSPRTGSGELFF. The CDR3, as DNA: TGTGCCAGTAGTCCCCGGACAGGGTCCGGGGAGCTGTTTTTT.

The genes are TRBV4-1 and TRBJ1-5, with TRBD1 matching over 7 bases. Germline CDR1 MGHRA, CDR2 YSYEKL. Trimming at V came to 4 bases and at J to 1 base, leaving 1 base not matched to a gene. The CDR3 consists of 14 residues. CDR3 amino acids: CASSRQGSNQPQHF. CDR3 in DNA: TGCGCCAGCAGCCGACAGGGAAGCAATCAGCCCCAGCATTTT.

The chain's CDR3 is CASSPGSTDTQYF. Written as DNA, the CDR3 is TGTGCCAGCAGCCCAGGAAGCACAGATACGCAGTATTTT. The rearrangement links TRBV28 to TRBJ2-3; D not resolved. This CDR3 has 13 amino acids. Germline CDR1 reads MDHEN; CDR2 reads SYDVKM. Trimming stripped 6 bases from V and 0 bases from J, with 7 bases between.

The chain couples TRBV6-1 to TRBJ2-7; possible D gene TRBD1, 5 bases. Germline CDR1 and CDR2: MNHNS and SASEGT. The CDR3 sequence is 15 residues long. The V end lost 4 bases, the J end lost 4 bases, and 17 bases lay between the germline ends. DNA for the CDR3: TGTGCCAGCAGTGTGACAGCAGGTCAAGCTTACGAGCAGTACTTC. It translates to CASSVTAGQAYEQYF.

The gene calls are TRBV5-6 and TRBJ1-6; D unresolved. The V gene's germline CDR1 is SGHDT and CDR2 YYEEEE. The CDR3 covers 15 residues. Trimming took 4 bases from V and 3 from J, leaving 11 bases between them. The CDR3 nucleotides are TGTGCCAGCAGCGGCGTCCAAGGCTATAATTCACCCCTCCACTTT. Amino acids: CASSGVQGYNSPLHF.

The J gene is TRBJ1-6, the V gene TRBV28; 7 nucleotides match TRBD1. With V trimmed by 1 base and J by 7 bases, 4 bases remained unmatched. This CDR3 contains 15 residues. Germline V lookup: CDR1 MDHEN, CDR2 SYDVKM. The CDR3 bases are TGTGCCAGCAGTTTATTCCAGGGGGAAAATTCACCCCTCCACTTT. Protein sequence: CASSLFQGENSPLHF.

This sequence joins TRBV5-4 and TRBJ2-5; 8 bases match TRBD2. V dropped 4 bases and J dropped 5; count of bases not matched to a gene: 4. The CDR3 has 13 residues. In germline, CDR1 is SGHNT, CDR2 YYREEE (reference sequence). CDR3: CASSGLARETQYF. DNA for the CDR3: TGTGCCAGCAGCGGACTAGCTAGGGAGACCCAGTACTTC.

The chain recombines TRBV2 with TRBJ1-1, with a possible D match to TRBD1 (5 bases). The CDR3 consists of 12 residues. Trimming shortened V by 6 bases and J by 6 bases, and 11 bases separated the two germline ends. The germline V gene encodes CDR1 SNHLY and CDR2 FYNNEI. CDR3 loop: CASSFQGPEAFF. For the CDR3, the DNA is TGTGCCAGCAGCTTTCAGGGCCCTGAAGCTTTCTTT.

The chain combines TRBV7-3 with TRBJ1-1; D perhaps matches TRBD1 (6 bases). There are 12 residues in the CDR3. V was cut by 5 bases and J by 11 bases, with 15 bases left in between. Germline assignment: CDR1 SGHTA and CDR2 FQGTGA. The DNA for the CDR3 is TGTGCCAGCAGCCCCTCAGGGGATAGGGCTTTCTTT. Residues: CASSPSGDRAFF. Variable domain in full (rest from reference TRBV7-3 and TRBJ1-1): GAGVSQTPSNKVTEKGKYVELRCDPISGHTALYWYRQSLGQGPEFLIYFQGTGAADDSGLPNDRFFAVRPEGSVSTLKIQRTERGDSAVYLCASSPSGDRAFFGQGTRLTVV.

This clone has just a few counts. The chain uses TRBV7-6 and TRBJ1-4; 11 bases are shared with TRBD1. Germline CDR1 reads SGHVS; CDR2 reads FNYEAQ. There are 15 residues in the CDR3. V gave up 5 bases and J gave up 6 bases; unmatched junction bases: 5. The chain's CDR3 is CASSPGTGGDEKLFF. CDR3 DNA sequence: TGTGCCAGCAGCCCCGGGACAGGGGGAGATGAAAAACTGTTTTTT.

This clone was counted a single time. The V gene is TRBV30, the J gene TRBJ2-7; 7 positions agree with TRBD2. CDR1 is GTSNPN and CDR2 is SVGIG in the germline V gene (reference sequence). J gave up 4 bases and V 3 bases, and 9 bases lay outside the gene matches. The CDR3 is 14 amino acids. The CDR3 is CAWRFLAEPYEQYF. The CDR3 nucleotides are TGTGCCTGGAGGTTCCTAGCGGAGCCGTACGAGCAGTACTTC.

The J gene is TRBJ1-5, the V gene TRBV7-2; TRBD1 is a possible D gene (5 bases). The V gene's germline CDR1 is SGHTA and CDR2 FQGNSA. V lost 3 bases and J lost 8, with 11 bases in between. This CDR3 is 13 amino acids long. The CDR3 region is CASSFDSFKPQHF. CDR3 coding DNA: TGTGCCAGCAGCTTTGACAGTTTCAAGCCCCAGCATTTT.

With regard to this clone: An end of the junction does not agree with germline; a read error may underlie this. The CDR3 protein is CASSLDQGALTGELFF. CDR3 nucleotides: TGTGCTAGCAGCTTAGATCAGGGGGCGTTGACCGGGGAGCTGTTTTTT. The J gene is TRBJ2-2, the V gene TRBV7-7, with 8 positions matching TRBD1. Germline V gene sequence: CDR1 SSHAT, CDR2 FNYEAQ (reference sequence). This CDR3 spans 16 amino acids.

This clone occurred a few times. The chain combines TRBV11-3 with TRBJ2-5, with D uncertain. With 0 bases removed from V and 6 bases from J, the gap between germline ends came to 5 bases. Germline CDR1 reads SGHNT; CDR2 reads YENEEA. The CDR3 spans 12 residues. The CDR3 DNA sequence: TGTGCCAGCAGCTTAGAGGAGAAGACCCAGTACTTC. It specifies CASSLEEKTQYF.

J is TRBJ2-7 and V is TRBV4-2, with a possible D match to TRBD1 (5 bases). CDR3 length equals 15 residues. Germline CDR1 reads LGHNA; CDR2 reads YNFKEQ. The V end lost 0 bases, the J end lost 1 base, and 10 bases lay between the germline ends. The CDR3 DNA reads TGTGCCAGCAGCCAAGATCGCCCAGGGTCCTACGAGCAGTACTTC. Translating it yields CASSQDRPGSYEQYF.

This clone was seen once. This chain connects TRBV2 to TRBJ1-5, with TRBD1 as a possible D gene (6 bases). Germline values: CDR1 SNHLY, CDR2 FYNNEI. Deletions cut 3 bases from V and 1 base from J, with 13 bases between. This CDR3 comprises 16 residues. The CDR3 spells CASSEGVGASNQPQHF. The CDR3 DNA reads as TGTGCCAGCAGTGAGGGGGTGGGGGCGAGCAATCAGCCCCAGCATTTT.

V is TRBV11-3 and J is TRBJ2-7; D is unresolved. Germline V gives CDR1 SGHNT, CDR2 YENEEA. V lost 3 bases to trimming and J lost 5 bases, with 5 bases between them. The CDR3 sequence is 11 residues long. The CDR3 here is CASSLKNEQYF. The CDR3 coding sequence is TGTGCCAGCAGCTTGAAGAACGAGCAGTACTTC.